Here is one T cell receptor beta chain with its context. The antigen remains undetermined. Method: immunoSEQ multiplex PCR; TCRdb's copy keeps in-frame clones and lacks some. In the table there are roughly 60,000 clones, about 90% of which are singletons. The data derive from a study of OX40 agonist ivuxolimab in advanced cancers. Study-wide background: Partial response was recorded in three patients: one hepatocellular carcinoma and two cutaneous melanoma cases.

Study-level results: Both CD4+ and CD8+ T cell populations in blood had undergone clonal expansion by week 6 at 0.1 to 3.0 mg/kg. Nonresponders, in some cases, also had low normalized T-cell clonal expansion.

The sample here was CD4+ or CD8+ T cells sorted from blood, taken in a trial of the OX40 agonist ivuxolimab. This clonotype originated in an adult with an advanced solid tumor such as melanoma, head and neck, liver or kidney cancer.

CDR3 bases: TGTGCCAGCACCCCCCGGGACAGGGAAGCGTCCGAGCAGTACTTC. Encoded protein: CASTPRDREASEQYF. The V gene is TRBV28, the J gene TRBJ2-7; 9 bases map to TRBD1. Germline V gene data show CDR1 as MDHEN and CDR2 as SYDVKM. Trimming took 7 bases from V and 6 from J; bases not matched to a gene: 13. The CDR3 sequence is 15 residues long.